This T cell receptor beta chain was observed in a study of blood T cells in healthy people across ages. Study-wide points: It was held that diversity estimates obtained from one million T cells represented underestimates.

Through a sample-barcoded 5' primer and a J-beta primer mix, a second PCR was run for 7 to 11 cycles. Tags on each cDNA molecule came from a template-switch adaptor with 12 random nucleotides. TCRdb called the 5' RACE reads again in MiXCR, with one record for every CDR3 protein. The data hold around 1.5 million distinct CDR3 sequences, with roughly 30% observed a single time. This clonotype has a count of ten or more. The target antigen is unknown. Deletions cut 1 base from V and 2 bases from J, with 12 bases between. The CDR3 has 15 amino acids. The germline V gene encodes CDR1 MGHRA and CDR2 YSYEKL. Russia was home to the donors, healthy Caucasian individuals aged 6 to 90.

The source is a woman in her 30s in good health. Sequencing was carried out using blood. This rearrangement joins TRBV4-1 to TRBJ2-7; no firm D call. The CDR3, as DNA: TGCGCCAGCAGCCAAGGGTGGCAGTCAACCTACGAGCAGTACTTC. Translating gives CASSQGWQSTYEQYF.